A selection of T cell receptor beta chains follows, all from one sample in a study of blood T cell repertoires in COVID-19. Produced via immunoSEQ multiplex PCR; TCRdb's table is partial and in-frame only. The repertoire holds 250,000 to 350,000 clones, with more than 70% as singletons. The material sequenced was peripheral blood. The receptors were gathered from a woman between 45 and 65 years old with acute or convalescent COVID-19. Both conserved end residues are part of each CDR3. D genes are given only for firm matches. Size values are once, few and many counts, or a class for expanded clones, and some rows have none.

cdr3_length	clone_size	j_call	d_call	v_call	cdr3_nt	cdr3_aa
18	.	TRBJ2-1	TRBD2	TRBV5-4	TGTGCCAGCAGCAAAGACAACCCACTAGCGGGAGGATACAATGAGCAGTTCTTC	CASSKDNPLAGGYNEQFF
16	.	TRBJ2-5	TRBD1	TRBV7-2	TGTGCCAGCACCCCCCTTTGGGGACAGGTCCAAGAGACCCAGTACTTC	CASTPLWGQVQETQYF
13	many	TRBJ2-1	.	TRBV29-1	TGCAGCGTTGACGACTGGAGTTCGAATGAGCAGTTCTTC	CSVDDWSSNEQFF
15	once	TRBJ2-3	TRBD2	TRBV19	TGTGCCAGTAAGAGGACTAGCGGGCGCACAGATACGCAGTATTTT	CASKRTSGRTDTQYF
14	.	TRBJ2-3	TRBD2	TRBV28	TGTGCCAGCACTAGCGGGCCGACCACAGATACGCAGTATTTT	CASTSGPTTDTQYF
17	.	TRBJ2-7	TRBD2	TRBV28	TGTGCCAGCAGTTTCAGTTTACTAGCGGGAGGGAACTACGAGCAGTACTTC	CASSFSLLAGGNYEQYF
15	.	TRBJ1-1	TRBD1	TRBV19	TGTGCCAGCTCCCTGGACAGGGCCCGTGGCACTGAAGCTTTCTTT	CASSLDRARGTEAFF
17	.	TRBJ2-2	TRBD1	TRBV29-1	TGCAGCGTCCGAGGGGGACAGCCTACTATCGACACCGGGGAGCTGTTTTTT	CSVRGGQPTIDTGELFF
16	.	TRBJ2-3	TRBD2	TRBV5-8	TGTGCCTCTCGGACACAAAAACTAGCGGGTACAGATACGCAGTATTTT	CASRTQKLAGTDTQYF
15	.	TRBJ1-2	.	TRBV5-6	TGTGCCAGCAGCGACAGGACAAGGGAAGCGAATGGCTACACCTTC	CASSDRTREANGYTF
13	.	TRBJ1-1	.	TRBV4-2	TGTGCCAGCAGCCAAGAAAGGCAGTTGGGGCCCTTATTT	CASSQERQLGPLF
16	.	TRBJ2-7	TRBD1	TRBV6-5	TGTGCCAGCAGTTACCCGACCCGGACAGGGGGCTACGAGCAGTACTTC	CASSYPTRTGGYEQYF
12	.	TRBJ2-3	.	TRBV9	TGTGCCAGCAGCGGGAGTAGAGATACGCAGTATTTT	CASSGSRDTQYF
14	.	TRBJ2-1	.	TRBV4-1	TGCGCCAGCAGCATCCGGACTACACCAAATGAGCAGTTCTTC	CASSIRTTPNEQFF
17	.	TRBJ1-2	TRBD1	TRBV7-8	TGTGCCAGCAGCGGGGGGAGACAGGGCTCAGCTAACTATGGCTACACCTTC	CASSGGRQGSANYGYTF
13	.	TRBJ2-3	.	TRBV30	TGTGCCTGGAGTGGTATATACACAGATACGCAGTATTTT	CAWSGIYTDTQYF
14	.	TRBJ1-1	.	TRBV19	TGTGCCAGTAGTGGGCAGGCACATCTACATGAAGCTTTCTTT	CASSGQAHLHEAFF
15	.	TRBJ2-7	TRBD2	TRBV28	TGTGCCAGCAGTACCTTGACTAGCGGGAGGGCCAAGCAGTACTTC	CASSTLTSGRAKQYF
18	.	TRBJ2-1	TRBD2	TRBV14	TGTGCCAGCAGCCATAGTAGCGGGAGTTCCATTTACTACAATGAGCAGTTCTTC	CASSHSSGSSIYYNEQFF
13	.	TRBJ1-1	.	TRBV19	TGTGCCAGTAGTATTGGGACGGGGGCTGAAGCTTTCTTT	CASSIGTGAEAFF
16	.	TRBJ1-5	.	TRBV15	TGTGCCACCAGCAGAGAGGGCCGTCAGCTCAATCAGCCCCAGCATTTT	CATSREGRQLNQPQHF
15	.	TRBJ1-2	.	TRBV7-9	TGTGCCAGCAGCTCTACTGCGGGAGTCAACTATGGCTACACCTTC	CASSSTAGVNYGYTF
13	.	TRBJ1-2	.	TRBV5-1	TGCGCCAGCAGCCACCCCGGGGAATATGGCTACACCTTC	CASSHPGEYGYTF
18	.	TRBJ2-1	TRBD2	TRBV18	TGTGCCAGCTCACCACCGCTTAACTTAGGACTAGTCGGGGGTGAGCAGTTCTTC	CASSPPLNLGLVGGEQFF
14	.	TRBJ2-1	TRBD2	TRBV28	TGTGCCAGTCGCGGGAGTTGGGTCAACAATGAGCAGTTCTTC	CASRGSWVNNEQFF
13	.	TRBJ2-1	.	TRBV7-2	TGTGCCAGCAGCCCGCCAGCGGGCGAAGAGCAGTTCTTC	CASSPPAGEEQFF
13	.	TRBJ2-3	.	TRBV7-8	TGTGCCAGCAGCCCGACACGTACAGATACGCAGTATTTT	CASSPTRTDTQYF